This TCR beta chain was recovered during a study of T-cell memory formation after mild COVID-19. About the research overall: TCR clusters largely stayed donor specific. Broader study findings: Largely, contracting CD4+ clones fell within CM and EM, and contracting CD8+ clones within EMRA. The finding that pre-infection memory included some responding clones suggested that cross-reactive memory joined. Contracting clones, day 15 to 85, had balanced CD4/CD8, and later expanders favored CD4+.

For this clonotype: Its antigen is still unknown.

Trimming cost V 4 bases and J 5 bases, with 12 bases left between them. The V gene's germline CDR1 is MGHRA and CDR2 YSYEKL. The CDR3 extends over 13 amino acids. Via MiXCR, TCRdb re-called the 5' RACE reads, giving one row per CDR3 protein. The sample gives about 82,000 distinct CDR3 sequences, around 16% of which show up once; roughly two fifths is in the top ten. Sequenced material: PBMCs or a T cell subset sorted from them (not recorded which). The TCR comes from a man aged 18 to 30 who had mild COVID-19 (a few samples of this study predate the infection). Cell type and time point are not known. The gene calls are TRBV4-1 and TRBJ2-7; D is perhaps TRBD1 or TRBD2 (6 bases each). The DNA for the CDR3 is TGCGCCAGCAGCCTAGGGGGGCTGAACGAGCAGTACTTC. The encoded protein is CASSLGGLNEQYF.